The next 5 T cell receptor beta chains were all read from a single sample in a study of cytomegalovirus exposure and HLA in healthy donors (dated by TCRdb to about 2017). Libraries came from the immunoSEQ multiplex PCR assay. For the multiplex PCR, a mixture combining 60 forward primers for TCR Vbeta segments and 13 reverse primers for TCR Jbeta segments was used. Held by TCRdb, this immuneACCESS table contains in-frame sequences only and omits some clones. Under half of the omission traces to an unresolved V gene where checked; the cause of the rest is unknown. The sample profile shows under 200,000 clones; approximately 80% of them were found once. Of the sample, 0.5% to 0.55% falls within the top ten clones. Input material: PBMCs. These receptors all come from a woman in her 50s in good health and CMV-seronegative.

The chain links TRBV6-1 to TRBJ1-3; D remains unclear. V gave up 6 bases and J gave up 4 bases, with 4 bases separating them. Germline V gene lookup returns CDR1 MNHNS and CDR2 SASEGT. The CDR3 is 11 amino acids. The CDR3 loop is CASSFGNTIYF. DNA for the CDR3: TGTGCCAGCAGCTTCGGAAACACCATATATTTT.

The genes are TRBV6-5 and TRBJ2-3; TRBD1 matches at 9 bases. This CDR3 spans 14 amino acids. CDR1 MNHEY and CDR2 SVGAGI come from the germline V gene. J was trimmed by 6 bases and V by 5 bases; bases with no gene match: 6. Here the CDR3 DNA reads TGTGCCAGCAGTCAGGACAGGGGTTCCGATACGCAGTATTTT. Its protein is CASSQDRGSDTQYF.

The rearrangement uses TRBV5-5 and TRBJ2-7, with D perhaps matching TRBD2 (7 bases). The length of the CDR3 is 16 residues. V shed 7 bases and J shed 4 bases, with 24 bases lying between them. CDR1 is SGHKS, CDR2 YYEKEE, per germline (reference sequence). For the CDR3, the DNA is TGTGCCAGCGTATCTGGCGGCGGGGGCGTCGGATACGAGCAGTACTTC. Its translation is CASVSGGGGVGYEQYF.

V usage is TRBV5-1 and J usage is TRBJ1-2, with TRBD1 identical over 8 bases. The CDR3 extends over 14 amino acids. The germline CDR1 and CDR2 sequences are SGHRS and YFSETQ. Trimming cost V 0 bases and J 5 bases; bases outside gene matches: 3. The CDR3 sequence is CASSLAGGMYGYTF. CDR3 sequence (DNA): TGCGCCAGCAGCTTGGCAGGGGGCATGTATGGCTACACCTTC. Variable domain in full (rest from reference TRBV5-1 and TRBJ1-2): KAGVTQTPRYLIKTRGQQVTLSCSPISGHRSVSWYQQTPGQGLQFLFEYFSETQRNKGNFPGRFSGRQFSNSRSEMNVSTLELGDSALYLCASSLAGGMYGYTFGSGTRLTVV.

V gene TRBV5-6 combines with J gene TRBJ2-5, with D tentatively TRBD2 (7 bases). Trimming took off 0 bases at V and 3 bases at J, with 9 bases between the two ends. Germline V gene sequence: CDR1 SGHDT, CDR2 YYEEEE. This CDR3 has 14 residues. This CDR3 reads CASSLEGGEETQYF. The CDR3 DNA is TGTGCCAGCAGCTTGGAGGGGGGGGAAGAGACCCAGTACTTC.